This TCR beta chain was recorded in a study of a mutant IDH1 vaccine in newly diagnosed glioma. This table comes from immunoSEQ multiplex PCR, and its TCRdb copy is limited to in-frame clones, with some not included. This sample yields about 56,000 clones, of which 80% to 90% are seen a single time; 1.6% belongs to the top ten. Time point given: week 35, safety follow-up. It was 300 ug of mutant IDH1 20-mer peptide that made up each vaccine dose, given with topical imiquimod. This clone appeared a single time. Its specificity is not known. This CDR3 spans 15 amino acids. The junction had 4 bases not matched to a gene; V was cut back by 2 bases and J by 0 bases. Germline loops: CDR1 SGHTA, CDR2 FQGTGA.

This TCR was recovered from a man aged 40-49 years with glioma. Sequencing was performed on PBMCs, taken from a glioma patient whose treatment included an IDH1 peptide vaccine. V usage is TRBV7-3 and J usage is TRBJ2-7, with 7 bases aligning to TRBD2. DNA for the CDR3: TGTGCCAGCAGCTTACTAGCGGAGAGCTCCTACGAGCAGTACTTC. Protein: CASSLLAESSYEQYF.